These 8 T cell receptor beta chains were sequenced from one sample in a study of shared clonotypes between healthy human individuals. Data came from immunoSEQ multiplex PCR; TCRdb stores just in-frame clones and leaves some out. Of approximately 1,500,000 clones in the sample, 95% to 99% were seen once. The source material was naive CD4+ T cells sorted from blood. The subset is: CD45RA+ positively selected. The receptors originated from a man under 40 in good health.

The chain joins TRBV28 to TRBJ2-7; D ambiguous. Germline CDR1 and CDR2: MDHEN and SYDVKM. CDR3 length equals 11 residues. The V end lost 3 bases, the J end lost 9 bases, and 9 bases lay between the germline ends. CDR3 sequence reads: CASSFTGRQYF. CDR3 in DNA: TGTGCCAGCAGTTTTACGGGTCGGCAGTACTTC.

Concerning this clone: This same CDR3 is encoded by further DNA sequences in the sample. The CDR3 region is CASSPGGSNQPQHF. The DNA of the CDR3 is TGTGCCAGCAGCCCAGGGGGCTCGAATCAGCCCCAGCATTTT. The chain combines TRBV28 with TRBJ1-5; 8 positions match TRBD1. The V segment lost 6 bases and the J segment 4 bases; nucleotides outside the gene matches: 5. CDR1 and CDR2 from the germline V gene are MDHEN and SYDVKM. The length of the CDR3 is 14 residues. Looking up the rest from reference TRBV28 and TRBJ1-5 gives the full variable domain: DVKVTQSSRYLVKRTGEKVFLECVQDMDHENMFWYRQDPGLGLRLIYFSYDVKMKEKGDIPEGYSVSREKKERFSLILESASTNQTSMYLCASSPGGSNQPQHFGDGTRLSIL.

V gene TRBV5-6 combines with J gene TRBJ2-1; 8 bases match TRBD2. Trimming removed 0 bases from V and 2 bases from J; junction bases left unmatched: 4. Germline CDR1 and CDR2: SGHDT and YYEEEE. The CDR3 consists of 16 residues. The CDR3 DNA is TGTGCCAGCAGCTTGGGGGAGCGGGAGCCCTACAATGAGCAGTTCTTC. Its protein is CASSLGEREPYNEQFF.

The V call is TRBV14, the J call TRBJ2-1; 7 bases map to TRBD2. V was pared by 0 bases and J by 10 bases, with 21 bases of the junction left unmatched. From germline, CDR1 is SGHDN and CDR2 FVKESK. The CDR3 runs 19 residues. CDR3 nucleotide sequence: TGTGCCAGCAGCCAAGATCCACCGGTCCTGGCGGGAGAGGAATGGGAGCAGTTCTTC. Protein product: CASSQDPPVLAGEEWEQFF.

As regards this clone: Within the sample, other DNA sequences also encode this same CDR3. This chain links TRBV7-8 with TRBJ2-1; D gene unclear. The V gene's germline CDR1 is SGHVS and CDR2 FQNEAQ. The CDR3 has 12 residues. V was clipped by 3 bases and J by 6 bases, with 6 bases between them. The DNA of the CDR3 is TGTGCCAGCAGCTTGAGAGGCAATGAGCAGTTCTTC. Protein: CASSLRGNEQFF.

The genes are TRBV28 and TRBJ2-1, with 11 nucleotides matching TRBD1. Germline CDR1 MDHEN, CDR2 SYDVKM. This CDR3 comprises 18 residues. The trim removed 5 bases at V and 0 bases at J, leaving 9 bases unmatched. CDR3: CASSTWTGGSFSYNEQFF. For the CDR3, the DNA is TGTGCCAGCAGTACCTGGACAGGGGGCTCCTTCTCCTACAATGAGCAGTTCTTC.

J is TRBJ2-2 and V is TRBV10-3, with D perhaps matching TRBD1 (6 bases). The V end was cut by 6 bases, the J end by 6 bases, with 11 bases between. The CDR3 has 13 residues. From germline, CDR1 is ENHRY and CDR2 SYGVKD. The CDR3 is CAIRITGSGELFF. CDR3 nucleotide sequence: TGTGCCATCAGGATAACAGGGTCCGGGGAGCTGTTTTTT.

This chain connects TRBV18 to TRBJ2-7, with TRBD2 matching over 10 bases. Trimming took 4 bases from V and 0 from J; bases not matched to a gene: 9. Germline assignment: CDR1 KGHSH and CDR2 LQKENI. CDR3 length: 17 amino acids. The CDR3 spells CASSQGYRTSGSYEQYF. In DNA, the CDR3 is TGTGCCAGCTCACAAGGGTACCGGACTAGCGGCTCCTACGAGCAGTACTTC.